This T cell receptor (beta chain) was recovered during a study of blood T cells in healthy people across ages. The CDR3 loop spans 13 amino acids. Study-level points and caveats: Comparison with aged donors showed that long-lived donors had more naive CD4+ cells and higher diversity. Age showed a roughly linear inverse relationship with TCR beta diversity per million T cells. Calculation of diversity from one million T cells yielded estimates considered to be underestimates.

The authors ran a second PCR of 7 to 11 cycles using a sample-barcoded 5' primer and a J-beta primer mix. TCRdb ran MiXCR on the 5' RACE reads and lists one entry per CDR3 protein. The sample lists 1.4 million or so distinct CDR3 sequences, 35% to 45% occurring once. Approximately 9 milliliters was the volume of peripheral blood drawn from each donor. Comment on this clonotype: Its antigen is unidentified.

The TCR was taken from a woman between 18 and 30 years old in good health. This chain uses TRBV21-1 with TRBJ1-2; TRBD1 was called by the table and not checked on the DNA. TRBV21-1 is annotated as a pseudogene. Sequencing was performed on blood. CDR3 sequence (DNA): TGTGCCAAGTTTCCCGGGCGAGGGGGATTTTGCACCTTC. Protein sequence: CAKFPGRGGFCTF.